The 14 T cell receptor beta chains listed next were all sequenced from one sample in a study of cytomegalovirus exposure and HLA in healthy donors. A multiplex PCR was run with 60 Vbeta primers and 13 Jbeta primers. Sequencing used immunoSEQ multiplex PCR; TCRdb keeps in-frame clones, though not all of them. The data show 130,000 or so clones, around 69% seen once. Sequencing input: PBMCs. Every receptor here comes from a middle-aged woman in good health and CMV-seropositive.

The chain is built from TRBV29-1 and TRBJ2-7, with D perhaps matching TRBD1 (5 bases). Trimming took off 7 bases at V and 1 base at J, with 14 bases between the two ends. The CDR3 length is 13 residues. Germline CDR1 and CDR2: SQVTM and ANQGSEA. The CDR3 here is CSASDMGSYEQYF. The CDR3 DNA follows: TGCAGCGCTTCGGACATGGGGTCCTACGAGCAGTACTTC.

The chain employs TRBV6-6 and TRBJ1-6; unclear D gene. Germline lookup yields CDR1 MNHNY and CDR2 SVGAGI (reference sequence). V was cut by 6 bases and J by 7 bases, with 10 bases left in between. The CDR3 extends over 13 amino acids. CDR3 sequence: CASSPTPNSPLHF. DNA of the CDR3: TGTGCCAGCAGCCCGACACCAAATTCACCCCTCCACTTT.

The V gene is TRBV7-6, the J gene TRBJ2-3, with TRBD2 matching over 9 bases. V was clipped by 2 bases and J by 0 bases; unmatched bases: 9. Germline V gene data show CDR1 as SGHVS and CDR2 as FNYEAQ. The CDR3 extends over 18 amino acids. The CDR3 DNA follows: TGTGCCAGCAGCTTAAAGGTAGCGGGGGCTACTAGCACAGATACGCAGTATTTT. Amino acids: CASSLKVAGATSTDTQYF.

This chain links TRBV18 with TRBJ1-2; D unresolved. This CDR3 spans 14 amino acids. Germline values: CDR1 KGHSH, CDR2 LQKENI. V was shortened by 4 bases and J by 0 bases, with 9 bases between the two germline ends. In DNA form, the CDR3 reads TGTGCCAGCTCACGACGGGATACTAACTATGGCTACACCTTC. As protein: CASSRRDTNYGYTF.

The genes are TRBV19 and TRBJ2-1; TRBD2 matches 10 bases. The V and J ends lost 6 bases and 16 bases, in that order; junction bases with no gene match: 18. The CDR3 extends over 15 amino acids. The germline V gene encodes CDR1 LNHDA and CDR2 SQIVND (reference sequence). CDR3 protein: CASSITGTSVHHLFF. The CDR3 DNA follows: TGTGCCAGTAGCATTACCGGGACTAGCGTTCACCATCTTTTCTTC.

V and J are TRBV28 and TRBJ2-3, with TRBD2 identical over 13 bases. CDR3 size: 15 residues. The germline CDR1 and CDR2 sequences are MDHEN and SYDVKM. Trimming at V came to 7 bases and at J to 4 bases, leaving 5 bases not matched to a gene. The CDR3 coding sequence is TGTGCCAGCAATACTAGCGGGAGGGGTCCAGATACGCAGTATTTT. Its protein product is CASNTSGRGPDTQYF.

This clone was counted between two and nine times. The chain has TRBV28 and TRBJ2-2, with 11 nucleotides matching TRBD1. This CDR3 comprises 15 residues. The junction had 2 bases not matched to a gene; V was cut back by 3 bases and J by 5 bases. Germline values: CDR1 MDHEN, CDR2 SYDVKM. The CDR3 is CASSFRDRGTGELFF. In DNA form, the CDR3 reads TGTGCCAGCAGTTTTCGGGACAGGGGGACCGGGGAGCTGTTTTTT.

This chain connects TRBV6-5 to TRBJ2-1, with D tentatively TRBD1 (6 bases). The germline V gene has CDR1 MNHEY and CDR2 SVGAGI. With 5 bases removed from V and 0 bases from J, the gap between germline ends came to 11 bases. The CDR3 length is 15 residues. CDR3 bases: TGTGCCAGCAGTAGAGACAGGACCTCCTACAATGAGCAGTTCTTC. It translates to CASSRDRTSYNEQFF.

The chain has TRBV5-1 and TRBJ2-5; TRBD1 agrees at 10 bases. From germline, CDR1 is SGHRS and CDR2 YFSETQ. Germline trimming cut 4 bases from V and 11 bases from J; bases unmatched to any gene: 11. The CDR3 is made up of 14 amino acids. The CDR3 nucleotides read TGCGCCAGCAGCGCCCGGGACAGGGGCACCCAGCAGTACTTC. Its translation: CASSARDRGTQQYF.

This clone was found once. V gene TRBV5-1 combines with J gene TRBJ2-7; the match to TRBD1 covers 7 bases. Germline-derived CDR1 and CDR2 are SGHRS and YFSETQ. V was pared by 5 bases and J by 6 bases, with 11 bases of the junction left unmatched. This CDR3 is built from 14 residues. The CDR3 sequence: CASRSWTGAGEQYF. The CDR3 coding sequence is TGCGCCAGCAGATCCTGGACAGGCGCCGGCGAGCAGTACTTC.

The chain links TRBV15 to TRBJ2-2, with TRBD1 identical over 8 bases. The CDR3 length is 17 residues. Germline assignment: CDR1 LNHNV and CDR2 YYDKDF (reference sequence). Trimming cost V 0 bases and J 1 base; bases outside gene matches: 4. DNA of the CDR3: TGTGCCACCAGCAGAGATCTCGGGACAGGGAACACCGGGGAGCTGTTTTTT. This encodes CATSRDLGTGNTGELFF. Drawing the rest from reference TRBV15 and TRBJ2-2, the complete variable domain is DAMVIQNPRYQVTQFGKPVTLSCSQTLNHNVMYWYQQKSSQAPKLLFHYYDKDFNNEADTPDNFQSRRPNTSFCFLDIRSPGLGDTAMYLCATSRDLGTGNTGELFFGEGSRLTVL.

The chain has TRBV5-1 and TRBJ1-1, with D possibly matching TRBD1 (5 bases). Per the germline V gene, CDR1 is SGHRS and CDR2 is YFSETQ. Trimming took 0 bases from V and 5 from J, leaving 11 bases between them. The CDR3 loop spans 14 amino acids. In nucleotides, the CDR3 is TGCGCCAGCAGCTTGGCCTGGGGGGAAACTGAAGCTTTCTTT. Translated, it gives CASSLAWGETEAFF.

The CDR3 region has the DNA TGTGCCAGCAGTGAAATAGCGGGAACAGATACGCAGTATTTT. It translates to CASSEIAGTDTQYF. The V call is TRBV6-1, the J call TRBJ2-3; 8 bases fit TRBD2. With 2 bases clipped from V and 3 bases from J, the junction kept 1 base outside the gene matches. The CDR3 is 14 residues long. Per germline, CDR1 MNHNS and CDR2 SASEGT.

The V call is TRBV4-1, the J call TRBJ2-1; 10 bases agree with TRBD2. Germline CDR1 reads MGHRA; CDR2 reads YSYEKL. The CDR3 contains 14 residues. The trim removed 1 base at V and 8 bases at J, leaving 2 bases unmatched. CDR3 in DNA: TGCGCCAGCAGCCAAGCTAGCGGGAGCGATGAGCAGTTCTTC. It is translated as CASSQASGSDEQFF.